This TCR beta chain originates from a study of shared clonotypes between healthy human individuals. Study observations and caveats: Specimens sampled were limited to blood, with tissue repertoires likely differing. Represented diversity, genetic and exposure-history alike, was limited by few donors.

The study enrolled healthy HIV-negative adults without recent acute infections or vaccinations as donors. Concerning this clone: Its target is not known.

Germline V gene sequence: CDR1 MRHNA, CDR2 SNTAGT. The CDR3 is made up of 14 amino acids. The ends lost 3 bases at V and 6 bases at J; junction bases unmatched: 2. Sequenced by immunoSEQ multiplex PCR; TCRdb stores in-frame clones only, minus some. The sample shows hundreds of thousands of clones, around 77% of them seen only once. The source material was PBMCs. The chain employs TRBV6-4 and TRBJ2-1; 10 bases map to TRBD1. The TCR originated in a woman aged 40 to 50 in good health. Some clones in this sample may be carry-over from other donors' samples. This CDR3 reads CASSEGQGGNEQFF. CDR3 sequence (DNA): TGTGCCAGCAGTGAAGGACAGGGGGGCAATGAGCAGTTCTTC.